The clone carrying this T cell receptor (beta chain) was found many times. Its antigen is unknown. This record comes from a study of CD8 T cells in ankylosing spondylitis. Quantitative 5'-RACE with molecular barcodes generated TCR beta libraries. TCRdb re-analysed the 5' RACE reads in MiXCR, keeping a single row per CDR3 protein. Among more than 600,000 distinct CDR3 sequences listed, around 19% were seen once. Overall study results and limits: Earlier work had already found some motif variants in reactive arthritis synovial fluid and blood. Disease-linked clones proved CD8+ and comparatively uncommon in peripheral blood. Significantly higher representation of disease-linked clones was reported for matched ankylosing spondylitis synovial fluid. Blood of patients with ankylosing spondylitis appeared to be characterized by a TCR beta motif of seven or eight highly homologous variants.

The CDR3 is 15 amino acids. V was pared by 1 base and J by 2 bases, with 7 bases of the junction left unmatched. Per germline, CDR1 DFQATT and CDR2 SNEGSKA (reference sequence). The receptor comes from a male donor with ankylosing spondylitis. The chain recombines TRBV20-1 with TRBJ2-7; 8 nucleotides line up with TRBD2. Sample: blood, either unsorted or a sorted T cell fraction (not recorded which). CDR3 sequence reads: CSARVAGTLPYEQYF. DNA of the CDR3: TGCAGTGCTAGAGTAGCGGGGACCCTACCCTACGAGCAGTACTTC.